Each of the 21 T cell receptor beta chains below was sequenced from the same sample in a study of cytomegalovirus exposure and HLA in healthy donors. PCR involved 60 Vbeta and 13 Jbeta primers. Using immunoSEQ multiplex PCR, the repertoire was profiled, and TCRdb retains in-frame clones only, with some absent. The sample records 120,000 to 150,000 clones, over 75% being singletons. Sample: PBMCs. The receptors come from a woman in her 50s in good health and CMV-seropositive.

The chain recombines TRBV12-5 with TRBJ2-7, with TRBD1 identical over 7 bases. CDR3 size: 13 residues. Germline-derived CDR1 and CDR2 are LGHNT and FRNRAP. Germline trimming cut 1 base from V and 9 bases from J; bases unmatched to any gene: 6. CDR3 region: CASGLGNRGGQYF. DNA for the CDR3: TGTGCTAGTGGTTTGGGCAACAGGGGTGGGCAGTACTTC.

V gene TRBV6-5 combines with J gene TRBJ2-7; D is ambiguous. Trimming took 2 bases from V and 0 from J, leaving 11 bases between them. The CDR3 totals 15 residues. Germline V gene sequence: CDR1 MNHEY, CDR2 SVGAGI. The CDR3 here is CASSYSRHLSYEQYF. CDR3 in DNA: TGTGCCAGCAGTTACAGTCGACACCTCTCCTACGAGCAGTACTTC.

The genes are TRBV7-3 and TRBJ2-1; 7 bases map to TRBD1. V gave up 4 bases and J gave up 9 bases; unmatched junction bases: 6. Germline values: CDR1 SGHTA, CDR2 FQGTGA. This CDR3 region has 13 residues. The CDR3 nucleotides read TGTGCCAGCAGCTATGGACAGGACGGTGAGCAGTTCTTC. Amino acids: CASSYGQDGEQFF.

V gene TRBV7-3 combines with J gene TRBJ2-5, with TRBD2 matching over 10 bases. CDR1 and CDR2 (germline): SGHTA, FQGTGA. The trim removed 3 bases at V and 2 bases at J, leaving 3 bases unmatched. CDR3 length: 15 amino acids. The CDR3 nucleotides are TGTGCCAGCAGCTTGCAAGCGGGGGGGCAAGAGACCCAGTACTTC. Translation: CASSLQAGGQETQYF.

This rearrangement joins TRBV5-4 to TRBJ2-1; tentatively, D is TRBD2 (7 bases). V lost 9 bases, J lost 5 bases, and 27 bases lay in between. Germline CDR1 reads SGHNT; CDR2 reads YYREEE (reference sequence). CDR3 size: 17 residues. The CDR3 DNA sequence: TGTGCCACTGCATCGACAGGAAAGGGAGGGGCTGACAATGAGCAGTTCTTC. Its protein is CATASTGKGGADNEQFF.

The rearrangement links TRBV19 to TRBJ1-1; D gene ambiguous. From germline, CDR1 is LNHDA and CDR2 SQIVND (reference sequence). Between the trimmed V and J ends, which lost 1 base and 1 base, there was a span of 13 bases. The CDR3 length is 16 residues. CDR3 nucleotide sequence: TGTGCCAGTAGTATAGCCGGCGCGGGCTCGAACACTGAAGCTTTCTTT. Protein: CASSIAGAGSNTEAFF.

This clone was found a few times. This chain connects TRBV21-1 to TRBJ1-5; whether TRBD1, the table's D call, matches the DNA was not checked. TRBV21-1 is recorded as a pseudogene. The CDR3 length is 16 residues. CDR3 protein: CASSRGDRENNQPQHF. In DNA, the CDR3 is TGTGCCAGCAGCCGGGGGGACAGGGAGAACAATCAGCCCCAGCATTTT.

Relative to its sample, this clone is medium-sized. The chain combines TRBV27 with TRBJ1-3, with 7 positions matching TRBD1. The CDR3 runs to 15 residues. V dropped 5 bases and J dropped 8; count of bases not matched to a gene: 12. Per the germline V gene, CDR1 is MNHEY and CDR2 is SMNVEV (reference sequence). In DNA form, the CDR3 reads TGTGCCAGCAGTCCCGGGACAGTGAGGGGAGACACCATATATTTT. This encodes CASSPGTVRGDTIYF.

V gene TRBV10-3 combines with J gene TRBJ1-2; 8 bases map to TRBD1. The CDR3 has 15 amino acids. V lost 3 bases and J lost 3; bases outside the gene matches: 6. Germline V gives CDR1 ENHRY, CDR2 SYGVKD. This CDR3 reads CAISDPRGRDYGYTF. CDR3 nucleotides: TGTGCCATCAGTGATCCCAGGGGGCGCGACTATGGCTACACCTTC.

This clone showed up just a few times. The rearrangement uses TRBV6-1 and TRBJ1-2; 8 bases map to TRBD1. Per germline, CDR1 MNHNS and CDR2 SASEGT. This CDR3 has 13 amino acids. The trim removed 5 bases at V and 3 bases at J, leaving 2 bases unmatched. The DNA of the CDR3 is TGTGCCAGCAGTATACAGGGGGACTATGGCTACACCTTC. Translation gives CASSIQGDYGYTF.

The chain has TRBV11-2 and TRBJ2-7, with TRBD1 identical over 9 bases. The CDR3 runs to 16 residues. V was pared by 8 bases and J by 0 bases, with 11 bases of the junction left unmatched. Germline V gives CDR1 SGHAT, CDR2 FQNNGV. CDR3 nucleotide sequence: TGTGCCAGCCGGGGCCTACAGGGGGCGAGCTCCTACGAGCAGTACTTC. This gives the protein CASRGLQGASSYEQYF.

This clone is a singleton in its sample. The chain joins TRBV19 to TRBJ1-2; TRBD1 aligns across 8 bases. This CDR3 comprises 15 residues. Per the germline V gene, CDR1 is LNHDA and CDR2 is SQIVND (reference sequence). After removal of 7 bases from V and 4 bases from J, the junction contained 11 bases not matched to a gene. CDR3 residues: CASIPVQGAVYGYTF. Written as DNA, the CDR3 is TGTGCCAGTATCCCCGTGCAGGGGGCGGTCTATGGCTACACCTTC.

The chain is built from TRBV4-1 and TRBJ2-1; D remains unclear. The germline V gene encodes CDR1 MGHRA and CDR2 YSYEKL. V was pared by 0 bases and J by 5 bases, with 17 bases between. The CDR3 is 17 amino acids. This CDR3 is CASSQENRESTNNEQFF. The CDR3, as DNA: TGCGCCAGCAGCCAAGAAAACCGCGAGTCTACTAACAATGAGCAGTTCTTC.

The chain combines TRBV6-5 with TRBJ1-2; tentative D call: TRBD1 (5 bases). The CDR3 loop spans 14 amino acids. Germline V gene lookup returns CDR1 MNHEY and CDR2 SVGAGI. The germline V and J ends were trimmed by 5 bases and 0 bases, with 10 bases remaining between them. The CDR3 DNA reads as TGTGCCAGCAGTGCCCCAGGGACTAACTATGGCTACACCTTC. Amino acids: CASSAPGTNYGYTF.

In nucleotides, the CDR3 is TGTGCCAGCAGTTTCGGGAGCACCGGGGAGCTGTTTTTT. Its protein product is CASSFGSTGELFF. This chain uses TRBV27 with TRBJ2-2, with D perhaps TRBD2 (6 bases). Germline V gene lookup returns CDR1 MNHEY and CDR2 SMNVEV (reference sequence). Trimming left V 3 bases short and J 4 bases short, with 6 bases between. This CDR3 region has 13 residues.

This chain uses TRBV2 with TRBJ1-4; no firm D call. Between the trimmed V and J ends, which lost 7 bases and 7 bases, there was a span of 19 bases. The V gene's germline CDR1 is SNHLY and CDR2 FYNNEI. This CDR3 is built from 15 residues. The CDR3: CASKGGSGSAEKLFF. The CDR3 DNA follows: TGTGCCAGCAAGGGAGGATCTGGAAGTGCTGAAAAACTGTTTTTT.

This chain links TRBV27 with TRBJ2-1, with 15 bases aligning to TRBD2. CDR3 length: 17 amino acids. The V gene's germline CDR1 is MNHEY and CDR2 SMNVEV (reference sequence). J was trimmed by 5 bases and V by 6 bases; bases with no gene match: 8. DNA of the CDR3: TGTGCCAGCAGAGGACTAGCGGGGGGGCGGACCGACAATGAGCAGTTCTTC. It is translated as CASRGLAGGRTDNEQFF.

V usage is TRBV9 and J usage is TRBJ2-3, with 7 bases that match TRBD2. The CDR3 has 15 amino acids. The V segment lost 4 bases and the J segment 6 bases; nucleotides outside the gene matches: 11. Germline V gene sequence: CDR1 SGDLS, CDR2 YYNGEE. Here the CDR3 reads CASSPLGGVGDTQYF. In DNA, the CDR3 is TGTGCCAGCAGCCCCCTGGGGGGGGTAGGGGATACGCAGTATTTT.

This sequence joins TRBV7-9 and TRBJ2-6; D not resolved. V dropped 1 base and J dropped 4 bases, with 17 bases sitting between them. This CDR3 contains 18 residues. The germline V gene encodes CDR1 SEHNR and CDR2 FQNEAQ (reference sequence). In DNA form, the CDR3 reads TGTGCCAGCAGCTTAGGTACGGTTGCCGTCGGGGGGGCCAACGTCCTGACTTTC. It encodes CASSLGTVAVGGANVLTF.

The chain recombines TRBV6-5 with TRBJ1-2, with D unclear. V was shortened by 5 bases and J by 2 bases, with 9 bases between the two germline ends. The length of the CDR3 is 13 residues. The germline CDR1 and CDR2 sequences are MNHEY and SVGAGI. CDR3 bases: TGTGCCAGCAGTCTCTCGGGAAACTATGGCTACACCTTC. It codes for CASSLSGNYGYTF.

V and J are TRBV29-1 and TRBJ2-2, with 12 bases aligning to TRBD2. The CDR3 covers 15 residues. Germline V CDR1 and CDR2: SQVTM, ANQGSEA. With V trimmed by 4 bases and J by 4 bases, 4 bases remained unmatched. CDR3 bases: TGCAGCGTTGTCCTAGCGGGGGGGCCCACCGGGGAGCTGTTTTTT. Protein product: CSVVLAGGPTGELFF.